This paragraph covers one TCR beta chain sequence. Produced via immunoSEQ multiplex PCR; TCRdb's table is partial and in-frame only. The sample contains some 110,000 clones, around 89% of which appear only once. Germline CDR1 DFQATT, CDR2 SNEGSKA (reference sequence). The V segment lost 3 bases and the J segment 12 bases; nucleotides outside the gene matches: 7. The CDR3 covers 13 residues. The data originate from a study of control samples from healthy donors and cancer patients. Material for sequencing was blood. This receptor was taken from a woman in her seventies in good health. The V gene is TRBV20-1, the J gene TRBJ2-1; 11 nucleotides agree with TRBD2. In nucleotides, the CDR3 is TGCAGTGCTAGTCTAGCGGGGGGCCGGGGGCAGTTCTTC. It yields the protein CSASLAGGRGQFF.